The TCR beta chain under discussion was sequenced for a study of Graves' ophthalmopathy and Graves' hyperthyroidism. Using RNA transcripts, the TCR beta CDR3 regions were amplified. Investigators did first-round RT-PCR with HTBI primers, then second-round multiplex PCR. TCRdb called the multiplex PCR reads again in MiXCR, with one record for every CDR3 protein. Of about 660,000 distinct CDR3 sequences listed, about 40% are singletons. CDR1 is GTSNPN and CDR2 is SVGIG in the germline V gene (reference sequence). Trimming took off 1 base at V and 4 bases at J, with 14 bases between the two ends. The CDR3 runs to 14 residues. The sample holds a few counts of this clonotype. Its antigen is as yet unknown. Every ophthalmopathy donor presented moderate-to-severe activity, CAS ≥3, NOSPECS ≥4 and duration under 3 months. Other autoimmune disease, uncontrolled infection, pregnancy and lactation led to exclusion. Diagnosis used clinical symptoms, serum thyroxine, TRAb, thyroid ultrasound and orbital computed tomography.

Study-level results: Between ophthalmopathy and stable hyperthyroidism, a 13-signature model drew a separation with 85% to 90% sensitivity and just under 83% specificity.

The TCR comes from an adult man with Graves' ophthalmopathy. The V gene is TRBV30, the J gene TRBJ2-7; tentatively, D is TRBD1 or TRBD2 (5 bases each). Source material: peripheral blood. The CDR3 spells CAWSAGTGRYEQYF. DNA of the CDR3: TGTGCCTGGAGTGCGGGGACGGGGAGATACGAGCAGTACTTC.